These 20 T cell receptor beta chains were sequenced from one sample in a study of T-cell memory formation after mild COVID-19. One entry per CDR3 protein, called by TCRdb with MiXCR from the 5' RACE reads. The repertoire holds about 210,000 distinct CDR3 sequences, with roughly 10% as singletons. What was sequenced was PBMCs or a T cell subset sorted from them (not recorded which). These receptors came from a man aged 18 to 29 who had mild COVID-19 (a few samples of this study predate the infection). Cell type and time point are not known.

The chain combines TRBV29-1 with TRBJ2-7; D not resolved. The CDR3 consists of 12 residues. Germline CDR1 reads SQVTM; CDR2 reads ANQGSEA. Trimming left V 4 bases short and J 3 bases short, with 10 bases between. The CDR3 spells CSVGSGRYEQYF. CDR3 nucleotide sequence: TGCAGCGTTGGGTCAGGTCGCTACGAGCAGTACTTC.

V usage is TRBV6-5 and J usage is TRBJ1-3, with D tentatively TRBD1 (6 bases). Germline lookup yields CDR1 MNHEY and CDR2 SVGAGI. The CDR3 length is 16 residues. V lost 0 bases and J 2 bases, leaving 11 bases between the germline ends. The CDR3 nucleotides read TGTGCCAGCAGTTACTCCCTGCAGGGGACTGGAAACACCATATATTTT. Protein sequence: CASSYSLQGTGNTIYF.

This clonotype was seen ten or more times. The chain has TRBV20-1 and TRBJ1-1, with unresolved D. The germline V gene has CDR1 DFQATT and CDR2 SNEGSKA (reference sequence). V gave up 2 bases and J gave up 8 bases, with 9 bases separating them. CDR3 size: 11 residues. The CDR3 loop reads CSARQRREAFF. The CDR3 region has the DNA TGCAGTGCTAGACAGAGAAGAGAAGCTTTCTTT.

The chain combines TRBV5-4 with TRBJ2-7, with a weak D call TRBD1 (5 bases). Trimming pared 1 base from V and 6 bases from J, leaving 11 bases between. The germline gives CDR1 SGHNT, CDR2 YYREEE (reference sequence). The CDR3 contains 13 residues. The CDR3 protein is CASSLILRGEQYF. The CDR3 DNA follows: TGTGCCAGCAGCTTGATACTAAGGGGCGAGCAGTACTTC.

This clonotype has only a few counts. The rearrangement joins TRBV7-2 to TRBJ1-1; no clear D gene. CDR1 is SGHTA, CDR2 FQGNSA, per germline. Between the trimmed V and J ends, which lost 4 bases and 4 bases, there was a span of 10 bases. This CDR3 comprises 13 residues. As DNA, the CDR3 is TGTGCCAGCAGCTCCCATCACGGCACTGAAGCTTTCTTT. Translating gives CASSSHHGTEAFF.

This clonotype was detected only a few times. This rearrangement joins TRBV2 to TRBJ2-2, with a tentative D call TRBD2 (5 bases). The CDR3 loop spans 15 amino acids. V was clipped by 4 bases and J by 5 bases, with 14 bases between them. Germline lookup yields CDR1 SNHLY and CDR2 FYNNEI. The CDR3 sequence is CASSGPSGSTGELFF. The CDR3 DNA reads as TGTGCCAGCAGTGGGCCCTCGGGGTCTACCGGGGAGCTGTTTTTT.

This chain joins TRBV7-2 and TRBJ2-2, with a possible D match to TRBD1 (6 bases). Trimming cost V 6 bases and J 5 bases, with 13 bases left between them. The germline V gene has CDR1 SGHTA and CDR2 FQGNSA. The CDR3 is 14 amino acids. The CDR3 spells CASRGATGTGELFF. The DNA of the CDR3 is TGTGCCAGCAGGGGGGCGACGGGGACCGGGGAGCTGTTTTTT.

The genes are TRBV24-1 and TRBJ2-1, with D unclear. Germline-derived CDR1 and CDR2 are KGHDR and SFDVKD. The germline V and J ends were trimmed by 2 bases and 6 bases, with 10 bases remaining between them. The CDR3 loop spans 14 amino acids. CDR3 region: CATSDSRRRNEQFF. As DNA, the CDR3 is TGTGCCACCAGTGATTCGAGGAGACGCAATGAGCAGTTCTTC.

This sequence joins TRBV5-6 and TRBJ1-1; D unresolved. The germline V gene encodes CDR1 SGHDT and CDR2 YYEEEE. Trimming took 1 base from V and 0 from J, leaving 7 bases between them. The CDR3 sequence is 14 residues long. The DNA of the CDR3 is TGTGCCAGCAGCTTGTCCAGGTTGAACACTGAAGCTTTCTTT. Translated, it gives CASSLSRLNTEAFF. The whole variable domain, remainder taken from reference TRBV5-6 and TRBJ1-1, is DAGVTQSPTHLIKTRGQQVTLRCSPKSGHDTVSWYQQALGQGPQFIFQYYEEEERQRGNFPDRFSGHQFPNYSSELNVNALLLGDSALYLCASSLSRLNTEAFFGQGTRLTVV.

This clonotype was found a few times. V is TRBV10-3 and J is TRBJ1-2, with a tentative D call TRBD1 (5 bases). Germline V CDR1 and CDR2: ENHRY, SYGVKD. The CDR3 runs 12 residues. The V gene lost 3 bases and the J gene lost 8 bases, with 10 bases spanning the gap. The CDR3 DNA is TGTGCCATCAGTGATTTAAGGGGAGGCTACACCTTC. Translation: CAISDLRGGYTF.

The V and J genes are TRBV7-2 and TRBJ2-2; possibly TRBD1 for D (5 bases). This CDR3 region has 16 residues. V was pared by 4 bases and J by 3 bases, with 15 bases between. From germline, CDR1 is SGHTA and CDR2 FQGNSA. CDR3 nucleotide sequence: TGTGCCAGCAGCTCGTCCTCTCAGGGTTACACCGGGGAGCTGTTTTTT. Amino acids: CASSSSSQGYTGELFF.

This clonotype was detected a few times. The chain carries TRBV23-1 and TRBJ1-5, with 12 bases that match TRBD1. TRBV23-1 falls under the ORF class, with uncertain function. This CDR3 has 16 residues. The V gene end was trimmed by 6 bases and the J gene end by 9 bases; junction bases not matched to a gene: 12. The CDR3 region is CASSRGGTGGLWPQHF. The CDR3 nucleotides read TGCGCCAGCAGCCGGGGGGGGACAGGGGGCCTTTGGCCCCAGCATTTT.

This clonotype turned up a few times. The chain couples TRBV6-5 to TRBJ1-1, with D unresolved. The CDR3 is made up of 11 amino acids. Germline V gives CDR1 MNHEY, CDR2 SVGAGI. V dropped 6 bases and J dropped 7 bases, with 9 bases sitting between them. This CDR3 is CASRFHLEAFF. As DNA, the CDR3 is TGTGCCAGCAGATTTCACCTTGAAGCTTTCTTT.

This clonotype was seen a few times. CDR3 nucleotides: TGCAGTGCTCCAGTGGGGGACGCAAGGGAGACCCAGTACTTC. It codes for CSAPVGDARETQYF. This chain uses TRBV20-1 with TRBJ2-5; either TRBD1 or TRBD2 may fit D (5 bases each). This CDR3 comprises 14 residues. CDR1 DFQATT and CDR2 SNEGSKA come from the germline V gene (reference sequence). V was cut by 5 bases and J by 5 bases, with 18 bases left in between.

This clonotype was found a few times. This chain uses TRBV11-2 with TRBJ2-5, with 10 positions matching TRBD2. This CDR3 is built from 12 residues. CDR1 is SGHAT, CDR2 FQNNGV, per germline. V trimming: 8 bases; J trimming: 5 bases; junction bases outside the gene matches: 2. CDR3 amino acids: CASLAGGETQYF. CDR3 nucleotide sequence: TGTGCCAGCTTAGCGGGGGGTGAGACCCAGTACTTC.

As DNA, the CDR3 is TGCGCCAGCAGCTTGGGACAGGGGTACAATGAGCAGTTCTTC. It is translated as CASSLGQGYNEQFF. The V and J genes are TRBV5-1 and TRBJ2-1; 8 bases map to TRBD1. The J segment lost 4 bases and the V segment lost 0 bases, leaving 0 bases of the junction unmatched. The CDR3 is 14 amino acids. Germline lookup yields CDR1 SGHRS and CDR2 YFSETQ. Drawing the rest from reference TRBV5-1 and TRBJ2-1, the complete variable domain is KAGVTQTPRYLIKTRGQQVTLSCSPISGHRSVSWYQQTPGQGLQFLFEYFSETQRNKGNFPGRFSGRQFSNSRSEMNVSTLELGDSALYLCASSLGQGYNEQFFGPGTRLTVL.

There are a few counts of this clonotype. The rearrangement links TRBV6-2 or TRBV6-3 to TRBJ2-1; D call uncertain. This CDR3 is built from 14 residues. Germline V gene data show CDR1 as MNHEY and CDR2 as SVGEGT. With 0 bases removed from V and 0 bases from J, the gap between germline ends came to 3 bases. CDR3 in DNA: TGTGCCAGCAGTTACTCGATCTCCTACAATGAGCAGTTCTTC. Translating it yields CASSYSISYNEQFF.

J is TRBJ2-5 and V is TRBV5-1, with D perhaps given as TRBD1 or TRBD2 (5 bases each). Trimming cost V 2 bases and J 4 bases, with 15 bases left between them. This CDR3 is built from 15 residues. Germline V CDR1 and CDR2: SGHRS, YFSETQ. The DNA for the CDR3 is TGCGCCAGCAGCTTCGGGGCTTCACGGGGAGAGACCCAGTACTTC. Its protein product is CASSFGASRGETQYF.

The rearrangement uses TRBV3-1 and TRBJ2-5; TRBD2 agrees at 7 bases. This CDR3 spans 15 amino acids. J was trimmed by 9 bases and V by 0 bases; bases with no gene match: 10. Germline V gene data show CDR1 as LGHDT and CDR2 as YNNKEL (reference sequence). The CDR3 here is CASSQDPRLGGAQYF. CDR3 in DNA: TGTGCCAGCAGCCAAGATCCCCGTCTGGGGGGGGCCCAGTACTTC.

This clonotype turned up a few times. V usage is TRBV20-1 and J usage is TRBJ2-1; the match to TRBD2 covers 14 bases. CDR1 DFQATT and CDR2 SNEGSKA come from the germline V gene (reference sequence). The CDR3 runs to 15 residues. V was clipped by 3 bases and J by 11 bases; unmatched bases: 9. CDR3 in amino acids: CSASDRTSGGLKQFF. The CDR3 nucleotides are TGCAGTGCTAGCGACCGGACTAGCGGGGGGTTAAAGCAGTTCTTC.